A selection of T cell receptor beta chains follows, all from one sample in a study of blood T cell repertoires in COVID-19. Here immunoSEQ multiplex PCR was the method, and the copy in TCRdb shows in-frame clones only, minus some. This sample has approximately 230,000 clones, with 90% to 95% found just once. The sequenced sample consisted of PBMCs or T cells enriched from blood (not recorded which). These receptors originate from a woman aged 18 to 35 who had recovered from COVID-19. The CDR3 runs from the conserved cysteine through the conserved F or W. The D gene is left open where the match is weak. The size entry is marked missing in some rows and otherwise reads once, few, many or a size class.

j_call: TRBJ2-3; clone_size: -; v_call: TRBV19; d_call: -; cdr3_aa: CASSIAFLRRDTQYF; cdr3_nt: TGTGCCAGTAGTATAGCGTTCCTAAGGAGGGATACGCAGTATTTT
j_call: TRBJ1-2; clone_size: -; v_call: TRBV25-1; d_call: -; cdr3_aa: CASSPREANYGYTF; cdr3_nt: TGTGCCAGCAGTCCCCGGGAGGCCAACTATGGCTACACCTTC
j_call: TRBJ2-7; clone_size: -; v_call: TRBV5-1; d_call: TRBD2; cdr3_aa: CASSWGGNSGNYEQYF; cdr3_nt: TGCGCCAGCAGCTGGGGGGGAAATAGCGGGAACTACGAGCAGTACTTC
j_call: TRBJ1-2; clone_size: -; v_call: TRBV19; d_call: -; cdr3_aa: CASAGFLRDGYTF; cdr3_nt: TGTGCCAGCGCAGGGTTTCTAAGGGATGGCTACACCTTC
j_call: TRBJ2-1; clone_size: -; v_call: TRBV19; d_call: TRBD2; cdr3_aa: CASSEGGLAGEQFF; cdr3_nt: TGTGCCAGTAGTGAGGGGGGACTAGCGGGTGAGCAGTTCTTC
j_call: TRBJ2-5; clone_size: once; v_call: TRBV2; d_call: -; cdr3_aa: CASFERETQYF; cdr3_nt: TGTGCCAGCTTCGAACGGGAGACCCAGTACTTC
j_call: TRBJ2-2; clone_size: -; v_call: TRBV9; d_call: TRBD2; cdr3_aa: CASSVEGTSYSNTGELFF; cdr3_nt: TGTGCCAGCAGCGTAGAGGGGACTAGCTATTCTAACACCGGGGAGCTGTTTTTT
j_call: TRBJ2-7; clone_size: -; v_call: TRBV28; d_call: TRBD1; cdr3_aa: CASSSSGQGLNEQYF; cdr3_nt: TGTGCCAGCTCCTCTTCCGGACAGGGGCTCAACGAGCAGTACTTC
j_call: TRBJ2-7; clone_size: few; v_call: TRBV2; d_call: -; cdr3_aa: CASSYAGQPPYEQYF; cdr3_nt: TGTGCCAGCAGTTACGCGGGACAGCCCCCCTACGAGCAGTACTTC
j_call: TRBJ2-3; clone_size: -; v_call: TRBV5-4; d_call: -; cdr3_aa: CASSFSRDTQYF; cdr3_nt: TGTGCCAGCAGCTTTAGTCGGGATACGCAGTATTTT
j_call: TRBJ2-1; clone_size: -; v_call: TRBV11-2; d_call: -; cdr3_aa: CASSLERLFEQFF; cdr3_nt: TGTGCCAGCAGCTTAGAGAGGCTTTTTGAGCAGTTCTTC
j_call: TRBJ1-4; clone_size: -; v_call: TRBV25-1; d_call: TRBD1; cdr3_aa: CASSDSGTVNEKLFF; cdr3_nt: TGTGCCAGCAGTGATTCCGGGACAGTTAATGAAAAACTGTTTTTT
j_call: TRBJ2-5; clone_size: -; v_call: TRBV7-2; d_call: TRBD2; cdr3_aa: CASSLWRGYLRETQYF; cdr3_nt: TGTGCCAGCAGCTTATGGCGGGGGTACTTACGGGAGACCCAGTACTTC
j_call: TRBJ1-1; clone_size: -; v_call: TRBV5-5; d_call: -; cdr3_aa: CASSFSSYEVNTEAFF; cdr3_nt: TGTGCCAGCAGCTTCTCATCTTATGAGGTGAACACTGAAGCTTTCTTT
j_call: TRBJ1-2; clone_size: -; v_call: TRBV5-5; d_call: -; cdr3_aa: CASSLVSVLNYGYTF; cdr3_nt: TGTGCCAGCAGCTTGGTTTCCGTTTTAAACTATGGCTACACCTTC
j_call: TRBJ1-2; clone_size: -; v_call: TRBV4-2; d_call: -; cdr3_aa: CASSQWRQANYGYTF; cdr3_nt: TGTGCCAGCAGCCAGTGGCGACAGGCTAACTATGGCTACACCTTC
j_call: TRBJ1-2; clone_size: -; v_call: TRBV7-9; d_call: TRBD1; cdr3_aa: CASSLAVGGDPWGYTF; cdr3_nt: TGTGCCAGCAGCTTAGCGGTAGGGGGCGACCCCTGGGGCTACACCTTC
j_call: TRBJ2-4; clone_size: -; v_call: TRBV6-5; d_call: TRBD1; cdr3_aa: CASRPRTGGWNIQYF; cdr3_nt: TGTGCCAGCAGACCTAGGACAGGGGGATGGAACATTCAGTACTTC